One sample yielded the 24 T cell receptor beta chains listed below, sequenced in a study of T cells in Graves' hyperthyroidism and ophthalmopathy. RNA transcripts served as the template for amplifying TCR beta CDR3 regions. When the TCR CDR3 underwent first-round RT-PCR, the HTBI primer set was used. TCRdb fed the multiplex PCR reads into MiXCR, producing one record per CDR3 protein. Altogether some 360,000 distinct CDR3 sequences are present, approximately 15% being singletons, with the ten largest covering 9.5% to 12%. The source material was blood. These receptors were taken from a woman aged 60 to 75 with Graves' hyperthyroidism.

This clonotype was found many times. The chain couples TRBV19 to TRBJ2-1, with 16 bases matching TRBD2. The ends lost 5 bases at V and 10 bases at J; junction bases unmatched: 11. Germline assignment: CDR1 LNHDA and CDR2 SQIVND (reference sequence). The CDR3 consists of 17 residues. This chain's CDR3 is CASSSPGLAGGPREQFF. CDR3 coding DNA: TGTGCCAGTAGTTCCCCGGGACTAGCGGGAGGGCCACGCGAGCAGTTCTTC. The variable domain in full, completed from reference TRBV19 and TRBJ2-1, reads DGGITQSPKYLFRKEGQNVTLSCEQNLNHDAMYWYRQDPGQGLRLIYYSQIVNDFQKGDIAEGYSVSREKKESFPLTVTSAQKNPTAFYLCASSSPGLAGGPREQFFGPGTRLTVL.

This clonotype appeared many times. V gene TRBV10-3 combines with J gene TRBJ2-5; either TRBD1 or TRBD2 may supply D (5 bases each). Trimming cost V 6 bases and J 7 bases, with 18 bases left between them. This CDR3 region has 14 residues. Germline CDR1 is ENHRY and CDR2 is SYGVKD. CDR3 coding DNA: TGTGCCATCAGGGGCGACGGCGTGGGGGTGACCCAGTACTTC. This translates into CAIRGDGVGVTQYF.

This clonotype was picked up a small number of times. The chain is built from TRBV24-1 and TRBJ2-1; maybe TRBD2 (6 bases). V lost 4 bases and J 4 bases, leaving 16 bases between the germline ends. Germline lookup yields CDR1 KGHDR and CDR2 SFDVKD. The CDR3 has 16 amino acids. The CDR3 nucleotides read TGTGCCACCAGTGACCCCTACCGGGAGTCGTACAATGAGCAGTTCTTC. It codes for CATSDPYRESYNEQFF.

This chain links TRBV2 with TRBJ2-2, with D possibly being TRBD2 (5 bases). V was clipped by 7 bases and J by 5 bases, with 17 bases between them. Per the germline V gene, CDR1 is SNHLY and CDR2 is FYNNEI. The CDR3 spans 15 residues. The CDR3 bases are TGTGCCAGCACCCGTGGTCTGGAGGTAACCGGGGAGCTGTTTTTT. Encoded protein: CASTRGLEVTGELFF.

This clonotype was seen ten or more times. The CDR3 is CAWSVTGVTDTQYF. The CDR3 nucleotides read TGTGCCTGGAGTGTAACAGGGGTTACAGATACGCAGTATTTT. The rearrangement joins TRBV30 to TRBJ2-3; TRBD1 agrees at 7 bases. Germline CDR1 GTSNPN, CDR2 SVGIG (reference sequence). The CDR3 is made up of 14 amino acids. With 0 bases clipped from V and 3 bases from J, the junction kept 3 bases outside the gene matches.

In its sample, this clonotype was seen a few times. The V call is TRBV25-1, the J call TRBJ1-4; 7 positions agree with TRBD1. J was trimmed by 3 bases and V by 6 bases; bases with no gene match: 4. The CDR3 is made up of 14 amino acids. The germline V gene has CDR1 MGHDK and CDR2 SYGVNS. This CDR3 is CASSRQGSNEKLFF. In DNA, the CDR3 is TGTGCCAGCAGCCGACAGGGCTCTAATGAAAAACTGTTTTTT.

The genes are TRBV12-3 or TRBV12-4 and TRBJ2-7; the match to TRBD1 covers 9 bases. Trimming cost V 5 bases and J 5 bases; bases outside gene matches: 10. This CDR3 comprises 15 residues. CDR3 in amino acids: CASSPTLDRGNEQYF. DNA of the CDR3: TGTGCCAGCAGTCCCACCTTGGACAGGGGCAACGAGCAGTACTTC.

This clonotype occurred many times. This sequence joins TRBV18 and TRBJ2-7; TRBD1 matches 10 bases. Germline CDR1 and CDR2: KGHSH and LQKENI. The length of the CDR3 is 14 residues. V gave up 8 bases and J gave up 2 bases; unmatched junction bases: 6. This CDR3 is CASSPGTGAYEQYF. The CDR3 region has the DNA TGTGCCAGCAGCCCGGGGACAGGGGCCTACGAGCAGTACTTC. Full variable domain (rest looked up from reference TRBV18 and TRBJ2-7): NAGVMQNPRHLVRRRGQEARLRCSPMKGHSHVYWYRQLPEEGLKFMVYLQKENIIDESGMPKERFSAEFPKEGPSILRIQQVVRGDSAAYFCASSPGTGAYEQYFGPGTRLTVT.

The chain carries TRBV30 and TRBJ2-1, with D perhaps matching TRBD1 (7 bases). Germline loops: CDR1 GTSNPN, CDR2 SVGIG (reference sequence). The V end lost 0 bases, the J end lost 2 bases, and 11 bases lay between the germline ends. This CDR3 has 15 amino acids. The CDR3 reads CAWSVGGGTYNEQFF. CDR3 DNA: TGTGCCTGGAGTGTAGGAGGGGGCACCTACAATGAGCAGTTCTTC.

This clonotype occurred many times. The rearrangement joins TRBV6-5 to TRBJ2-7; D gene unclear. The CDR3 is made up of 14 amino acids. Deletions cut 2 bases from V and 1 base from J, with 9 bases between. Germline CDR1 and CDR2: MNHEY and SVGAGI. The CDR3 sequence: CASSYGPRSYEQYF. The CDR3 DNA is TGTGCCAGCAGTTACGGGCCGCGATCCTACGAGCAGTACTTC.

This clonotype was counted ten times or more. This chain connects TRBV9 to TRBJ2-1; 8 bases are a match to TRBD2. The CDR3 consists of 14 residues. Germline CDR1 SGDLS, CDR2 YYNGEE. The junction had 9 bases not matched to a gene; V was cut back by 4 bases and J by 9 bases. This CDR3 reads CASSSSGSISEQFF. The CDR3 nucleotides are TGTGCCAGCAGCTCAAGCGGGAGCATCAGTGAGCAGTTCTTC.

This clonotype showed up many times. The chain combines TRBV5-1 with TRBJ2-3; 11 bases fit TRBD2. Losses at the gene ends were 0 bases for V and 1 base for J; bases not matched to a gene: 4. The CDR3 loop spans 17 amino acids. Germline V gene lookup returns CDR1 SGHRS and CDR2 YFSETQ. CDR3 sequence (DNA): TGCGCCAGCAGCTTGGTACTAGCGGGAGATGGCACAGATACGCAGTATTTT. Translated: CASSLVLAGDGTDTQYF.

The chain joins TRBV5-1 to TRBJ2-3, with TRBD2 matching 13 bases. The V gene's germline CDR1 is SGHRS and CDR2 YFSETQ. After removal of 4 bases from V and 2 bases from J, the junction contained 10 bases not matched to a gene. The CDR3 length is 18 residues. The CDR3 nucleotides read TGCGCCAGCAGCCGAGCGCCGGGACTAGCGGGACCCACAGATACGCAGTATTTT. Translated: CASSRAPGLAGPTDTQYF.

This clonotype appeared many times. V gene TRBV27 combines with J gene TRBJ1-2; 8 bases are a match to TRBD1. The CDR3 is 12 residues long. Trimming cost V 8 bases and J 4 bases; bases outside gene matches: 3. Germline assignment: CDR1 MNHEY and CDR2 SMNVEV (reference sequence). The CDR3 reads CASLGQGYGYTF. CDR3 in DNA: TGTGCCAGCCTTGGACAGGGCTATGGCTACACCTTC.

Ten or more counts support this clonotype. The chain is built from TRBV5-6 and TRBJ1-2; D possibly corresponds to TRBD1 (6 bases). With 3 bases removed from V and 1 base from J, the gap between germline ends came to 13 bases. The CDR3 loop spans 15 amino acids. From germline, CDR1 is SGHDT and CDR2 YYEEEE. The CDR3 DNA reads as TGTGCCAGCAGCTGGGACATTGACGATAACTATGGCTACACCTTC. It specifies CASSWDIDDNYGYTF.

This clonotype showed up just a few times. The chain employs TRBV6-1 and TRBJ1-5; D unclear. The CDR3 has 13 residues. Germline V CDR1 and CDR2: MNHNS, SASEGT. The V end lost 5 bases, the J end lost 5 bases, and 10 bases lay between the germline ends. CDR3 nucleotides: TGTGCCAGCAGTTTCGACCGCTATCAGCCCCAGCATTTT. This gives the protein CASSFDRYQPQHF.

Points on this clonotype: A much more abundant neighbour one base away suggests this may be a read error. This sequence joins TRBV19 and TRBJ2-7, with 9 bases that match TRBD1. The germline V gene encodes CDR1 LNHDA and CDR2 SQIVND (reference sequence). This CDR3 is built from 17 residues. As DNA, the CDR3 is TGTGCCAGTAGTATAGGGGGGCCGGGACAGGGAGTCTACGAGCAGCACTTC. Its translation: CASSIGGPGQGVYEQHF.

V and J are TRBV5-1 and TRBJ2-5; 8 nucleotides line up with TRBD1. Germline lookup yields CDR1 SGHRS and CDR2 YFSETQ. The CDR3 is 15 residues long. V was pared by 0 bases and J by 5 bases, with 6 bases of the junction left unmatched. As DNA, the CDR3 is TGCGCCAGCAGCTTGGGGACAGGGACGCACGAGACCCAGTACTTC. Encoded protein: CASSLGTGTHETQYF.

In its sample, this clonotype was seen many times. V gene TRBV6-6 combines with J gene TRBJ1-2; no reliable D call. The CDR3 is 15 residues long. CDR1 and CDR2 from the germline V gene are MNHNY and SVGAGI (reference sequence). V gave up 0 bases and J gave up 8 bases, with 16 bases separating them. The CDR3 region has the DNA TGTGCCAGCAGTTACTCGATCCCTAGGACTTCGGGCTACACCTTC. This encodes CASSYSIPRTSGYTF.

The gene calls are TRBV19 and TRBJ1-5; weak D call: TRBD1 (6 bases). CDR1 is LNHDA and CDR2 is SQIVND in the germline V gene (reference sequence). V was trimmed by 8 bases and J by 0 bases, leaving 14 bases between them. The CDR3 contains 15 residues. This CDR3 is CASARGSYSNQPQHF. For the CDR3, the DNA is TGTGCCAGTGCAAGGGGGAGCTATAGCAATCAGCCCCAGCATTTT.

This clonotype has a count of ten or more. This chain links TRBV11-2 with TRBJ2-7, with D possibly matching TRBD1 (6 bases). Germline CDR1 and CDR2: SGHAT and FQNNGV. The CDR3 covers 14 residues. Trimming removed 0 bases at V and 6 bases at J, with 12 bases between. CDR3 DNA: TGTGCCAGCAGCTTAGAACAGGGAGTCTTCGAGCAGTACTTC. Its protein product is CASSLEQGVFEQYF.

This clonotype was observed at least ten times. The J gene is TRBJ2-2, the V gene TRBV11-3; D assignment may be TRBD1 or TRBD2 (5 bases each). V was cut by 5 bases and J by 1 base, with 11 bases left in between. The CDR3 is 15 amino acids. CDR1 and CDR2 (germline): SGHNT, YENEEA. CDR3 loop: CASSPGQLNTGELFF. The CDR3, as DNA: TGTGCCAGCAGCCCGGGGCAGTTGAACACCGGGGAGCTGTTTTTT.

The V and J genes are TRBV6-5 and TRBJ2-1, with 11 bases matching TRBD1. Trimming took 4 bases from V and 7 from J; bases not matched to a gene: 12. Germline lookup yields CDR1 MNHEY and CDR2 SVGAGI. The length of the CDR3 is 17 residues. The CDR3: CASSCAGTGQGGNEQFF. As DNA, the CDR3 is TGTGCCAGCAGTTGCGCGGGAACGGGACAGGGGGGGAATGAGCAGTTCTTC.

This chain joins TRBV20-1 and TRBJ1-2, with D perhaps matching TRBD1 (6 bases). V lost 6 bases and J 0 bases, leaving 11 bases between the germline ends. Germline V gene sequence: CDR1 DFQATT, CDR2 SNEGSKA (reference sequence). CDR3 length equals 13 residues. CDR3: CSAGGGPNYGYTF. DNA for the CDR3: TGCAGTGCGGGGGGGGGCCCTAACTATGGCTACACCTTC.